The rows below give T cell receptor beta chains drawn from one sample of a study of naive and memory T cell subsets. TCRdb redid the calling of the UMI-ligation and nested PCR reads with MiXCR, one entry per CDR3 protein. The profile shows some 21,000 distinct CDR3 sequences, 9.5% to 12% of them singletons. Sequences were obtained from central memory CD8+ T cells from blood. These receptors were taken from a human donor in good health. Each CDR3 is given with its conserved first and last residue. A D gene is named only where the DNA matches it firmly. Clone sizes are given selectively: once, few, many, or a class where the clone is expanded.

size	V	J	D	DNA	CDR3
NA	TRBV13	TRBJ1-1	TRBD1	TGTGCCAGCAGCCCGGAGGCCAGGACAGGGGTGGATGAAGCTTTCTTT	CASSPEARTGVDEAFF
NA	TRBV9	TRBJ1-1	NA	TGTGCCAGCAGCGTCGGAACGGACCCCACAACTTTCTTT	CASSVGTDPTTFF
NA	TRBV12-5	TRBJ2-1	NA	TGTGCTAGTGGTTTGGTACTCTATGAGCAGTTCTTC	CASGLVLYEQFF
many	TRBV27	TRBJ2-4	TRBD2	TGTGCCAGCAGTTTAACCGGGACTAGCGCCTACAAAAACATTCAGTACTTC	CASSLTGTSAYKNIQYF
few	TRBV5-5	TRBJ1-2	NA	TGTGCCAGCAGCTTGGAGGTCGGGGGGCAATACTATGGCTACACCTTC	CASSLEVGGQYYGYTF
NA	TRBV7-9	TRBJ2-1	TRBD1	TGTGCCAGCAGCTTGACCGGGACAGAGGACTACAATGAGCAGTTCTTC	CASSLTGTEDYNEQFF
few	TRBV27	TRBJ1-6	NA	TGTGCCAGCAGTTTAGAAGTGAATTTATATTCACCCCTCCACTTT	CASSLEVNLYSPLHF
many	TRBV12-3/TRBV12-4	TRBJ1-4	TRBD1	TGTGCCAGCAGTTTGTTTAGGGGGCGAGAAAAACTGTTTTTT	CASSLFRGREKLFF
many	TRBV5-4	TRBJ2-3	NA	TGTGCCAGCAGCTTGGGAGGGAGACAAGATACGCAGTATTTT	CASSLGGRQDTQYF
NA	TRBV20-1	TRBJ2-3	TRBD2	TGCAGTGCTAGACAAACTAGCGGGCGGGGGGATACGCAGTATTTT	CSARQTSGRGDTQYF
many	TRBV5-1	TRBJ2-3	NA	TGCGCCAGCAGCTCTGGGGAGAGGTACACAGATACGCAGTATTTT	CASSSGERYTDTQYF
many	TRBV7-9	TRBJ1-2	NA	TGTGCCAGCAGCCTCGAGCTTTATGGCTACACCTTC	CASSLELYGYTF
NA	TRBV4-3	TRBJ2-2	NA	TGCGCCAGCAGCCAAGAGGAAGATGGGTCCGGGGAGCTGTTTTTT	CASSQEEDGSGELFF
many	TRBV6-5	TRBJ2-3	NA	TGTGCCAGCAGTTACGGGCGGGACGCTCGCGATACGCAGTATTTT	CASSYGRDARDTQYF
few	TRBV30	TRBJ1-5	NA	TGTGCCTGGAGTCGGGGACCCAATCAGCCCCAGCATTTT	CAWSRGPNQPQHF
many	TRBV28	TRBJ1-5	TRBD1	TGTGCCAGCAGTCCGACAGGGTCGTATCAGCCCCAGCATTTT	CASSPTGSYQPQHF
NA	TRBV6-6	TRBJ2-3	NA	TGTGCCAGCATGAGGGGGTACACAGATACGCAGTATTTT	CASMRGYTDTQYF
many	TRBV11-2	TRBJ2-5	NA	TGTGCCAGCAGCTTAAGGGCCCCCGGGTTGGGCGAGACCCAGTACTTC	CASSLRAPGLGETQYF
many	TRBV6-1	TRBJ1-1	NA	TGTGCCAGCAGTGAAGCAGCGACAGACATGAACACTGAAGCTTTCTTT	CASSEAATDMNTEAFF
many	TRBV7-9	TRBJ2-7	NA	TGTGCCAGCAGCTTAGCGCTGGCGGAGGAATACGAGCAGTACTTC	CASSLALAEEYEQYF
NA	TRBV7-2	TRBJ2-1	TRBD2	TGTGCCAGCAGCTCCCCTGCGGGAGGACGCAATGAGCAGTTCTTC	CASSSPAGGRNEQFF
NA	TRBV7-9	TRBJ1-1	NA	TGTGCCAGCAGCTTAGGTTCGAACAGGGACACTGAAGCTTTCTTT	CASSLGSNRDTEAFF
NA	TRBV12-3/TRBV12-4	TRBJ1-2	NA	TGTGCCAGCAGTTTAGTAGCCAATGGCTACACCTTC	CASSLVANGYTF
NA	TRBV11-2	TRBJ2-1	NA	TGTGCCAGCAGCTTAGATCGGTCGGGAGTGGCCTACAATGAGCAGTTCTTC	CASSLDRSGVAYNEQFF
many	TRBV7-2	TRBJ1-2	TRBD1	TGTGCCAGCAGCCCGGGACAGGGGTTTCGGTATGGCTACACCTTC	CASSPGQGFRYGYTF
NA	TRBV7-6	TRBJ2-7	TRBD2	TGTGCCAGCAGCTTTAGGGCGGGGGATGATGAGCAGTACTTC	CASSFRAGDDEQYF
NA	TRBV5-6	TRBJ2-6	NA	TGTGCCAGCAACCACCAGTCGTCTTTCTCTGGGGCCAACGTCCTGACTTTC	CASNHQSSFSGANVLTF
few	TRBV9	TRBJ1-1	TRBD1	TGTGCCAGCAGCGTAGACCCCCTCCCCGGACAGGGGGACACTGAAGCTTTCTTT	CASSVDPLPGQGDTEAFF
NA	TRBV5-8	TRBJ2-3	NA	TGTGCCAGCAGCCCGCCCCTGCGTCTTACGCAGTATTTT	CASSPPLRLTQYF
NA	TRBV10-3	TRBJ2-1	TRBD2	TGTGCCATCAGTGAGGGGCTAGCGGGTGGTGAGCAGTTCTTC	CAISEGLAGGEQFF
few	TRBV25-1	TRBJ2-1	TRBD2	TGTGCCAGCAAGGGACTAGCGGTGTCCTACAATGAGCAGTTCTTC	CASKGLAVSYNEQFF
NA	TRBV4-1	TRBJ2-2	TRBD2	TGCGCCAGCAGACCTAGCGGGAGCGATAACACCGGGGAGCTGTTTTTT	CASRPSGSDNTGELFF
few	TRBV5-1	TRBJ1-1	NA	TGCGCCAGCAGCTTGGGGGGCCCGGGGGGGACTGAAGCTTTCTTT	CASSLGGPGGTEAFF
few	TRBV15	TRBJ2-5	TRBD2	TGTGCCACCAGCTGGGGACTAGCGGGAACCCAAGAGACCCAGTACTTC	CATSWGLAGTQETQYF
many	TRBV4-1	TRBJ1-5	NA	TGCGCCAGCAGCCAAGATGAGATTCTAAGAGGGAATCAGCCCCAGCATTTT	CASSQDEILRGNQPQHF
few	TRBV30	TRBJ2-3	NA	TGTGCCTGGAGTCGGACATCCACAGATACGCAGTATTTT	CAWSRTSTDTQYF
NA	TRBV4-2	TRBJ1-1	NA	TGTGCCAGCAGCCAAGATGAAGAGGGGAGGGAAGCTTTCTTT	CASSQDEEGREAFF
few	TRBV7-9	TRBJ2-1	NA	TGTGCCAGCAGACACATCCGGGATCTAACAAAAAATGAGCAGTTCTTC	CASRHIRDLTKNEQFF
NA	TRBV7-9	TRBJ2-1	TRBD2	TGTGCCAGCTGCGGGGAGCGGGAGGGCCACAATGAGCAGTTCTTC	CASCGEREGHNEQFF
few	TRBV25-1	TRBJ2-1	TRBD2	TGTGCCAGCACAGCGGGAGACGAGCAGTTCTTC	CASTAGDEQFF
NA	TRBV4-2	TRBJ1-5	TRBD1	TGTGCCAGCAGCCAAGCGGGGAGGGGGCTTCAGCCCCAGCATTTT	CASSQAGRGLQPQHF
many	TRBV7-9	TRBJ1-2	NA	TGTGCCAGCAGCTTAGCTTACTCCGATAGAAACTATGGCTACACCTTC	CASSLAYSDRNYGYTF
few	TRBV4-3	TRBJ1-2	NA	TGCGCCAGCAGCCAAGGAACCAACCCAGGCTATGGCTACACCTTC	CASSQGTNPGYGYTF
few	TRBV29-1	TRBJ2-1	TRBD2	TGCAGCGTTGATACCGGGACTAGCGGGAGGCTAAATGAGCAGTTCTTC	CSVDTGTSGRLNEQFF
NA	TRBV7-9	TRBJ1-2	TRBD1	TGTGCCAGCAGACGCCAGACAGGGCAGGGCTATGGCTACACCTTC	CASRRQTGQGYGYTF
NA	TRBV7-8	TRBJ2-5	TRBD2	TGTGCCAGTAGCAGATATGGCGGGAGGGGTGAGACCCAGTACTTC	CASSRYGGRGETQYF
NA	TRBV11-2	TRBJ2-7	NA	TGTGCCAGCAGCTTAGTGCCAGGGACCTACGAGCAGTACTTC	CASSLVPGTYEQYF
NA	TRBV2	TRBJ1-1	NA	TGTGCCAGCAGTGAAACTTGCCGTAACACTGAAGCTTTCTTT	CASSETCRNTEAFF
NA	TRBV6-5	TRBJ1-4	NA	TGTGCCAGCAGTTACGCGAGTAATGAAAAACTGTTTTTT	CASSYASNEKLFF
many	TRBV13	TRBJ2-7	NA	TGTGCCAGCAGCACCCCCAGGGACGAGCAGTACTTC	CASSTPRDEQYF
few	TRBV15	TRBJ2-3	TRBD1	TGTGCCACCAGCAGAGCTCCGGGACAGGGTACAGATACGCAGTATTTT	CATSRAPGQGTDTQYF
NA	TRBV14	TRBJ2-3	NA	TGTGCCAGCAGCCGGCAGGCCCGCACAGATACGCAGTATTTT	CASSRQARTDTQYF
NA	TRBV7-6	TRBJ2-2	TRBD1	TGTGCCAGCAGCTTAGGCCAGACAGGGCGGGCCGGGGAGCTGTTTTTT	CASSLGQTGRAGELFF
few	TRBV4-2	TRBJ2-7	TRBD2	TGTGCCAGCAGCCAAGACGCGGGAGGGCCCTCCTACGAGCAGTACTTC	CASSQDAGGPSYEQYF
few	TRBV4-1	TRBJ2-1	NA	TGCGCCAGCAGCCAAGATCGTCTAGCGTCTGAGTTCTTC	CASSQDRLASEFF